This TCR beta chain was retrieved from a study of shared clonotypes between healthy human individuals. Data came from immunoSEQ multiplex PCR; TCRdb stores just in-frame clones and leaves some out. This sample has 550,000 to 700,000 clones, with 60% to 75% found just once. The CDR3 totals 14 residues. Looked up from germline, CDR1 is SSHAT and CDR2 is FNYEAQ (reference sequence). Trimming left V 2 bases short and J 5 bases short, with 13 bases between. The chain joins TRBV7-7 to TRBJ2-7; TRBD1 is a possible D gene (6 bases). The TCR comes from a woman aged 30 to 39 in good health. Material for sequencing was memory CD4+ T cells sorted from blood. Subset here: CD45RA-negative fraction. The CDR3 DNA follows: TGTGCCAGCAGCTTACGGACGGACAGCGACGAGCAGTACTTC. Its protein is CASSLRTDSDEQYF.